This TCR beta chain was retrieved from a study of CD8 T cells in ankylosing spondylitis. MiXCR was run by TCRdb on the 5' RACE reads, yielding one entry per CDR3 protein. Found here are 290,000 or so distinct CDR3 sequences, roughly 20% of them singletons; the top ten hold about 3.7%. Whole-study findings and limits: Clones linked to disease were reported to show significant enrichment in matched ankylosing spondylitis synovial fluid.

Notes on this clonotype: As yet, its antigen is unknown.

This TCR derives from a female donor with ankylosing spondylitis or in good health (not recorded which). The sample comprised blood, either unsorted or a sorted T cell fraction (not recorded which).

For the CDR3, the DNA is TGTGCCTGGGGGACAGGGCATTCTCTGGGGACCCAGTACTTC. Residues: CAWGTGHSLGTQYF. The chain joins TRBV30 to TRBJ2-5, with 9 bases that match TRBD1. This CDR3 has 14 residues. V shed 5 bases and J 7 bases; nucleotides not matched to a gene: 11. Germline V gene data show CDR1 as GTSNPN and CDR2 as SVGIG (reference sequence).